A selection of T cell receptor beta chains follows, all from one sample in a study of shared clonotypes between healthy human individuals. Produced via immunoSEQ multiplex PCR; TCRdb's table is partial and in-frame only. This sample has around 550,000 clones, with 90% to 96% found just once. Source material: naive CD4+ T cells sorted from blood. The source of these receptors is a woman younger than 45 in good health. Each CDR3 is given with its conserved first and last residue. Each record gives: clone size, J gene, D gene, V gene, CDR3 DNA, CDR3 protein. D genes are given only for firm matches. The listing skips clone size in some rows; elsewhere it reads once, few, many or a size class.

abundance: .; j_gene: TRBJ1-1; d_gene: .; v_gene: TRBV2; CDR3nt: TGTGCCAGCACGGGACCCGTGAACACTGAAGCTTTCTTT; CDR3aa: CASTGPVNTEAFF
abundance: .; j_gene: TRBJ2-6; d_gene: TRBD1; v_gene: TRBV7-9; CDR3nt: TGTGCCAGCAGGATGACCGGGACAGGGCTGGGGTCTGGGGCCAACGTCCTGACTTTC; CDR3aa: CASRMTGTGLGSGANVLTF
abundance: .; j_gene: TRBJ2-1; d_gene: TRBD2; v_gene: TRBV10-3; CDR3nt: TGTGCCATCAGTGAGTCTGATGCGGGAGGGGGAAATGAGCAGTTCTTC; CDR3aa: CAISESDAGGGNEQFF
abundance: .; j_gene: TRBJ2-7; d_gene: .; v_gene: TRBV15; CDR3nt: TGTGCCACCAGTCTTAGCGGTAGACTCTACGAGCAGTACTTC; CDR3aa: CATSLSGRLYEQYF
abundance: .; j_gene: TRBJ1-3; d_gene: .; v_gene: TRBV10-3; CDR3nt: TGTGCCATCAGCCAAATGGGGCAGGGCCTCTCTGGAAACACCATATATTTT; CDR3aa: CAISQMGQGLSGNTIYF
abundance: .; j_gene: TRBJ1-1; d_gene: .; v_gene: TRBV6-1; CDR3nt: TGTGCCAGCACCTCTCGGACGGGTGACACTGAAGCTTTCTTT; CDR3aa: CASTSRTGDTEAFF
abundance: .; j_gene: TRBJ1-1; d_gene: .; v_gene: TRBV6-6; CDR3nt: TGTGCCAGCAGCCCCATAGTGAACACTGAAGCTTTCTTT; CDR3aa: CASSPIVNTEAFF
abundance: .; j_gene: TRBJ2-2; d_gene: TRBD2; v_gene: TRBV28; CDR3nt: TGTGCCAGCAGCACTCTAGCGGGAGGAAGCACCGGGGAGCTGTTTTTT; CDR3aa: CASSTLAGGSTGELFF
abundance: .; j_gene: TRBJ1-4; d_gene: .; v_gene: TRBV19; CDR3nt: TGTGCCAGTAGTACCCCTCGGGGGCCGACTAATGAAAAACTGTTTTTT; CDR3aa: CASSTPRGPTNEKLFF
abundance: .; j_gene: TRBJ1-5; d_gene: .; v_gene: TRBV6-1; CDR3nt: TGTGCCAGCAGTGACGCAGGACCACTAAATCAGCCCCAGCATTTT; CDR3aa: CASSDAGPLNQPQHF
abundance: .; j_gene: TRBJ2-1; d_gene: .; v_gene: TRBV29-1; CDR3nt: TGCAGCGTTGAAGTCACTAATGAGCAGTTCTTC; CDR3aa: CSVEVTNEQFF
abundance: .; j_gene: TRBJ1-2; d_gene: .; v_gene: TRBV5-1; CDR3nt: TGCGCCAGCAGCTTGGCCGGGCAGAGAGATGGCTACACCTTC; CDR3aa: CASSLAGQRDGYTF
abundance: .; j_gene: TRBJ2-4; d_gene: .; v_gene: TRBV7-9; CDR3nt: TGTGCCAGCAGCTATTATGACAGATCCAAAAACATTCAGTACTTC; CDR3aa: CASSYYDRSKNIQYF
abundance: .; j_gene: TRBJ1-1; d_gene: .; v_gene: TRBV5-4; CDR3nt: TGTGCCAGCAGCCCCCCCATGCAGGGCCTTTGGAGCACTGAAGCTTTCTTT; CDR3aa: CASSPPMQGLWSTEAFF
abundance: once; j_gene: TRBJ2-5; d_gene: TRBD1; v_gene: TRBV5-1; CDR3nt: TGCGCCAGCAGCTTGGGTTGGCAGGGGGCCAGACACCAAGAGACCCAGTACTTC; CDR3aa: CASSLGWQGARHQETQYF
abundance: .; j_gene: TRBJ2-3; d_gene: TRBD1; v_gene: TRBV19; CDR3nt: TGTGCCAGTAGTCTAAAAACAGGGGGAGGCACAGATACGCAGTATTTT; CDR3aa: CASSLKTGGGTDTQYF
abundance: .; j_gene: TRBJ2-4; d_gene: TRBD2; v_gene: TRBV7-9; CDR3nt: TGTGCCAGCAGCTGGGGGACTAGCGGGTTGGTGGCCAAAAACATTCAGTACTTC; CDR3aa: CASSWGTSGLVAKNIQYF
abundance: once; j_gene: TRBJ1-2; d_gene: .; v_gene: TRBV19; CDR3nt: TGTGCCAGTAGCCCGGATTCAGCTAACTATGGCTACACCTTC; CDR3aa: CASSPDSANYGYTF
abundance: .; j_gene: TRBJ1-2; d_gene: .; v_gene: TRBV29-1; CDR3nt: TGCAGCGTTGAATCTCACCCTAATAACTATGGCTACACCTTC; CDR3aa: CSVESHPNNYGYTF
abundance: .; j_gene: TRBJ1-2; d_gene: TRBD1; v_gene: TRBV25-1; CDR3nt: TGTGCCAGCAGTCCAATACTCCAACAGGGGGCAAGCGTCTATGGCTACACCTTC; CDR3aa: CASSPILQQGASVYGYTF
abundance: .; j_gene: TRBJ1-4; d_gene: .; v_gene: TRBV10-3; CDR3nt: TGTGCCATCAGTGAGTCGGGGGCCCGATATGAAAAACTGTTTTTT; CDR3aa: CAISESGARYEKLFF
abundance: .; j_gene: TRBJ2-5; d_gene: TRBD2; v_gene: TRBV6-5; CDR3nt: TGTGCCAGCAGCCACGGACTAGCGACGCAAGAGACCCAGTACTTC; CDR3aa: CASSHGLATQETQYF
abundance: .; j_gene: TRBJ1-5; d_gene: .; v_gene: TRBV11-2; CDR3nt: TGTGCCAGCAGCTTAGTAAGGGATTGGGATCAGCCCCAGCATTTT; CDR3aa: CASSLVRDWDQPQHF
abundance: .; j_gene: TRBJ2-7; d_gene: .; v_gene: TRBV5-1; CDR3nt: TGCGCCAGCAGCATTGGCGTCCTAGTCGACGAGCAGTACTTC; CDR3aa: CASSIGVLVDEQYF
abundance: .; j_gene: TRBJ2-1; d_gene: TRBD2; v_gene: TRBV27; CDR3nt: TGTGCCAGCAGCCTTCGCGGGGGGGACAATGAGCAGTTCTTC; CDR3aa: CASSLRGGDNEQFF
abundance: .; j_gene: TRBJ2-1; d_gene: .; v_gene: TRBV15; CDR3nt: TGTGCCACCAGCAGTGGAAATACCTACAATGAGCAGTTCTTC; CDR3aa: CATSSGNTYNEQFF
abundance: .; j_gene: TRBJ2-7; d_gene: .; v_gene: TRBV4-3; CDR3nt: TGCGCCAGCAGCTTAGGGGGCGAGCAGTACTTC; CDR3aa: CASSLGGEQYF
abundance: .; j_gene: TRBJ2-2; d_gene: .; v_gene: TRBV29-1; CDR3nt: TGCAGCGTTGGGGAACGAGGTACCGGGGAGCTGTTTTTT; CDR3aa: CSVGERGTGELFF
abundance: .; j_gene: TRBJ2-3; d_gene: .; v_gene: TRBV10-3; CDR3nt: TGTGCCATCAGTGAGCCCCAGGGGCGGGTGGGCACAGATACGCAGTATTTT; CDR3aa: CAISEPQGRVGTDTQYF
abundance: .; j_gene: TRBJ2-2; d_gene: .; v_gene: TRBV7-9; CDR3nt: TGTGCCAGCAGCCCAGTTCGGGGCGCAGATGCCGGGGAGCTGTTTTTT; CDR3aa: CASSPVRGADAGELFF
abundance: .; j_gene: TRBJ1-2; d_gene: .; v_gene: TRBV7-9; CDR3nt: TGTGCCAGCAGCTTGGGTGGTGGCTACACCTTC; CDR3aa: CASSLGGGYTF
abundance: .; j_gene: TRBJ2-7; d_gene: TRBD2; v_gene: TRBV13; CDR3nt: TGTGCCAGCAGCTTTCGACTAGCGAAGAGCTCCTACGAGCAGTACTTC; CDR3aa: CASSFRLAKSSYEQYF
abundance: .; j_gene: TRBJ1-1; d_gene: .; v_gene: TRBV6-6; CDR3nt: TGTGCCAGCAGTTACTCGGGGGGCACTGAAGCTTTCTTT; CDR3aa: CASSYSGGTEAFF
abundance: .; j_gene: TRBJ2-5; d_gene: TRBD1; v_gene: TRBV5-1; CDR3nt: TGCGCCAGCAGCTTTCAGGGGGCCGGAGAGACCCAGTACTTC; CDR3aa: CASSFQGAGETQYF
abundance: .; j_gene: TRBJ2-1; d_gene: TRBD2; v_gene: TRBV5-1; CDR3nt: TGCGCCAGCAGCTTGGCCCCGGGGACTAGCGTCAATGAGCAGTTCTTC; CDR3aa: CASSLAPGTSVNEQFF
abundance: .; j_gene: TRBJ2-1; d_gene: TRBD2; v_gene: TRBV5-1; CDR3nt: TGCGCCAGCAGTTTTGACGGACTAGCGGGTCCCCCCTACAATGAGCAGTTCTTC; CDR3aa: CASSFDGLAGPPYNEQFF
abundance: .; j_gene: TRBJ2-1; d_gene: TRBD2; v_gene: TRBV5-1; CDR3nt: TGCGCCAGCAGCTTGCGGGAGGCCTACAATGAGCAGTTCTTC; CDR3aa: CASSLREAYNEQFF
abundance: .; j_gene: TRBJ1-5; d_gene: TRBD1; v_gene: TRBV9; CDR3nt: TGTGCCAGCAGCCCCGGGACAGGGTCATTGCAGGCCCAGCATTTT; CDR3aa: CASSPGTGSLQAQHF
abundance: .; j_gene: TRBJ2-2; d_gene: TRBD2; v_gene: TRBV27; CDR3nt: TGTGCCAGCAGCCGGGGACTAGCGCCATGGACCGGGGAGCTGTTTTTT; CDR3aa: CASSRGLAPWTGELFF
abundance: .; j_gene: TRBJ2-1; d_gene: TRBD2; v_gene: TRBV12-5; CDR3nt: TGTGCTAGTGGTGCCCGACTAGCGGATAGCTCCTACAATGAGCAGTTCTTC; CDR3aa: CASGARLADSSYNEQFF
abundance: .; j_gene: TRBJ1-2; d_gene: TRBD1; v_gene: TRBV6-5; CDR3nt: TGTGCCAGCAGGAAAGGACAGGGGGCGGTAGATGGCTACACCTTC; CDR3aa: CASRKGQGAVDGYTF